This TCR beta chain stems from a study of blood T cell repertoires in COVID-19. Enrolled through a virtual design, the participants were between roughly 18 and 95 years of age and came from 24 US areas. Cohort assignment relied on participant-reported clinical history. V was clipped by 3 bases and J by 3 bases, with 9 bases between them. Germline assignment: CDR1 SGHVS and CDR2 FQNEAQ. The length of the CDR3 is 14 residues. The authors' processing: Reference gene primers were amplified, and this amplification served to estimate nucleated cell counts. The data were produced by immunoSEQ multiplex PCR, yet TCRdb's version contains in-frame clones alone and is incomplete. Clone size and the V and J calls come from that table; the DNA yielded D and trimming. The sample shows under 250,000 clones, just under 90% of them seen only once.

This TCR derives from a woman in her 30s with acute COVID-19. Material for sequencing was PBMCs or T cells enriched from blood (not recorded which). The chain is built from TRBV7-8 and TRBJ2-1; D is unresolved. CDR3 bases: TGTGCCAGCAGCTTGCTACAGAGCTACAATGAGCAGTTCTTC. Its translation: CASSLLQSYNEQFF.